This T cell receptor (beta chain) comes out of a study of blood T cell repertoires in COVID-19. The overall study: Samples of COVID-19 (acute and convalescent) were obtained from the United States, Italy and Spain. Sources were T cells, B-cell-depleted T cells, or PBMCs; the material itself was cDNA or gDNA.

Seattle researchers signed up patients amid active infection and tracked them longitudinally. The V end was cut by 3 bases, the J end by 4 bases, with 16 bases between. The CDR3 totals 16 residues. The germline gives CDR1 SGHTA, CDR2 FQGNSA. As processed by the authors: Estimation of nucleated cell counts relied on the amplification of reference gene primers. Sequencing used immunoSEQ multiplex PCR; TCRdb keeps in-frame clones, though not all of them. V and J calls and clone size are as listed in that table; D and trimming were resolved from the DNA. The repertoire consists of 300,000 to 450,000 clones, with about 89% occurring once and the leading ten covering about 2.9%.

The gene calls are TRBV7-2 and TRBJ1-3; D gene uncertain. Input material: peripheral blood. This receptor was taken from a woman between 25 and 40 years old with COVID-19, enrolled during active disease. The CDR3 nucleotides are TGTGCCAGCAGCTTGGGCCTGACAAGGCGAGGAAACACCATATATTTT. As protein: CASSLGLTRRGNTIYF.